This T cell receptor beta chain was captured in a study of blood T cell repertoires in COVID-19. Study in general: COVID-19 samples collected from the United States, Italy and Spain covered acute and convalescent phases. The cDNA or gDNA used as material had been derived from T cells, B-cell-depleted T cells, or PBMCs.

Germline trimming cut 9 bases from V and 6 bases from J; bases unmatched to any gene: 8. CDR1 and CDR2 (germline): WSHSY, SAAADI. The CDR3 is made up of 13 amino acids. Authors' analysis steps: Estimation of nucleated cell counts relied on the amplification of reference gene primers. This table comes from immunoSEQ multiplex PCR, and its TCRdb copy is limited to in-frame clones, with some not included. That table supplies the V and J calls and clone size; D and trimming were determined from the DNA. The sample lists a few hundred thousand clones, 70% to 90% occurring once. Material for sequencing was peripheral blood. The chain uses TRBV10-2 and TRBJ1-5, with 7 bases matching TRBD1. The clonotype comes from a human donor in a cohort sampled during active COVID-19. The CDR3 sequence: CARKQGMRQPQHF. The CDR3 nucleotides are TGCGCCAGGAAACAGGGGATGCGTCAGCCCCAGCATTTT.